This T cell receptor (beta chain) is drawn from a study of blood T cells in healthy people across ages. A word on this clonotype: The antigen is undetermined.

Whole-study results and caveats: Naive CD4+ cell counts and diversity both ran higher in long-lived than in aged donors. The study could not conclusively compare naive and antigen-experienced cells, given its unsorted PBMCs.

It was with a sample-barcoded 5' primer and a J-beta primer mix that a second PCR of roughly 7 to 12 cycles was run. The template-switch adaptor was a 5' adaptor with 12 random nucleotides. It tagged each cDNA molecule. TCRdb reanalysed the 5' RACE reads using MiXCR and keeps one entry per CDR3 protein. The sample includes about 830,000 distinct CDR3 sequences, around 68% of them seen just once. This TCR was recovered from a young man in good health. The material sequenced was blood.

The CDR3 region has the DNA TGTGCCAGCAGCCCCAAGGTGGGGAGAAATGAAAAACTGTTTTTT. Its protein product is CASSPKVGRNEKLFF. J is TRBJ1-4 and V is TRBV7-2, with no clear D. The V end was cut by 5 bases, the J end by 5 bases, with 15 bases between. The CDR3 is 15 amino acids. Germline CDR1 is SGHTA and CDR2 is FQGNSA. The variable domain in full, completed from reference TRBV7-2 and TRBJ1-4, reads GAGVSQSPSNKVTEKGKDVELRCDPISGHTALYWYRQSLGQGLEFLIYFQGNSAPDKSGLPSDRFSAERTGGSVSTLTIQRTQQEDSAVYLCASSPKVGRNEKLFFGSGTQLSVL.